The text below deals with one TCR beta chain. Its cognate antigen is unknown. Template switching created a universal primer site, and the cDNA included unique molecular identifiers. TCRdb passed the 5' RACE reads through MiXCR, listing each CDR3 protein once. The sample includes around 1.7 million distinct CDR3 sequences, 32% seen only once; the top ten take over 0.25%. This sample is drawn from a study of identical twins. General observations from the study: Alpha sequences that were out-of-frame and twin-shared showed an excess of low generation probability.

No donor was unhealthy or non-Caucasian. Unmatched junction bases numbered 12, after V lost 3 bases and J lost 4 bases. The CDR3 extends over 16 amino acids. Germline loops: CDR1 SQVTM, CDR2 ANQGSEA. The clonotype comes from a newborn girl in good health. Sequences were obtained from cord blood. This sequence joins TRBV29-1 and TRBJ1-2, with 9 bases aligning to TRBD1. In DNA form, the CDR3 reads TGCAGCGTTGAGGAGGGACAGGGAATGGTTATCTATGGCTACACCTTC. Translation gives CSVEEGQGMVIYGYTF.